Listed below are T cell receptor beta chains from one sample, sequenced in a study of T cells after yellow fever vaccination. From the 5' RACE reads, TCRdb called clonotypes with MiXCR, one entry per CDR3 protein. The table includes 250,000 or so distinct CDR3 sequences, 6.9% detected once. The starting material was CD4+ T cells sorted from PBMCs, obtained 15 days after the yellow fever booster vaccination. The receptors derive from a young man who received the YFV17D yellow fever vaccine. The CDR3 runs from the conserved cysteine through the conserved F or W. Fields, in order: J gene, V gene, CDR3 protein.

j_gene: TRBJ2-3
v_gene: TRBV7-3
CDR3aa: CASSFGTEVVADTQYF

j_gene: TRBJ2-7
v_gene: TRBV19
CDR3aa: CASSIGQAGLAGTQYF

j_gene: TRBJ1-5
v_gene: TRBV5-1
CDR3aa: CASSPGQGGSNQPQHF

j_gene: TRBJ2-5
v_gene: TRBV20-1
CDR3aa: CSARYLETQYF

j_gene: TRBJ2-1
v_gene: TRBV7-2
CDR3aa: CASSLAGWGTSGSNEQFF

j_gene: TRBJ2-3
v_gene: TRBV7-2
CDR3aa: CASSLRLTPRDTQYF

j_gene: TRBJ2-3
v_gene: TRBV5-1
CDR3aa: CASSLAGREMDTQYF

j_gene: TRBJ1-5
v_gene: TRBV6-1
CDR3aa: CASSGQVNQPQHF

j_gene: TRBJ2-7
v_gene: TRBV12-3/TRBV12-4
CDR3aa: CASSFVRLAEQYF

j_gene: TRBJ2-1
v_gene: TRBV5-6
CDR3aa: CASSFRGSGGRGPNEQFF

j_gene: TRBJ2-3
v_gene: TRBV20-1
CDR3aa: CSARPLQRAVDTQYF

j_gene: TRBJ2-4
v_gene: TRBV20-1
CDR3aa: CVGAPNKNIQYF

j_gene: TRBJ2-1
v_gene: TRBV2
CDR3aa: CASSDLMGGEQFF

j_gene: TRBJ2-7
v_gene: TRBV24-1
CDR3aa: CATSDLTGFEQYF

j_gene: TRBJ2-7
v_gene: TRBV7-2
CDR3aa: CASTPSRPYEQYF

j_gene: TRBJ2-7
v_gene: TRBV12-3/TRBV12-4
CDR3aa: CASSTGFEQYF

j_gene: TRBJ2-7
v_gene: TRBV3-1
CDR3aa: CASSQAGRATNGEQYF

j_gene: TRBJ2-2
v_gene: TRBV28
CDR3aa: CASSLRTSGNTGELFF

j_gene: TRBJ2-3
v_gene: TRBV10-1
CDR3aa: CASSEGTDTQYF

j_gene: TRBJ2-7
v_gene: TRBV5-6
CDR3aa: CASSLYDEQYF

j_gene: TRBJ1-4
v_gene: TRBV5-4
CDR3aa: CASSQGQGGEKLFF

j_gene: TRBJ2-5
v_gene: TRBV7-9
CDR3aa: CASSRQVADRTETQYF

j_gene: TRBJ2-5
v_gene: TRBV7-2
CDR3aa: CASSLGGTRETQYF

j_gene: TRBJ1-5
v_gene: TRBV28
CDR3aa: CASSFHGSGGQPQHF